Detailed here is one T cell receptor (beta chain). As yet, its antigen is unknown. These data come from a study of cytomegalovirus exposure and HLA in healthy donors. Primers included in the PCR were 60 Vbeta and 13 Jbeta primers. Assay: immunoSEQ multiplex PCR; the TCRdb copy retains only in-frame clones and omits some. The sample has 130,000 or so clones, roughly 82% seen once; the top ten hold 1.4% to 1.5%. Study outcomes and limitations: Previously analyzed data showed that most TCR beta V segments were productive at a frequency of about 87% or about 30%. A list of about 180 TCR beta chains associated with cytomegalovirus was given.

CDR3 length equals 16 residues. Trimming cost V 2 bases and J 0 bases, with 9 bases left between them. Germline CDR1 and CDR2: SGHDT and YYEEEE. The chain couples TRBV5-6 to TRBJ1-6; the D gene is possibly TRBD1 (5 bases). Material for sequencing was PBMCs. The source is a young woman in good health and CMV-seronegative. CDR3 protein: CASSFNGGSYNSPLHF. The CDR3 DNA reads TGTGCCAGCAGCTTCAACGGGGGCTCCTATAATTCACCCCTCCACTTT.